A single sample is the source of the 2 T cell receptor beta chains below, sequenced in a study of post-analysis software for immune sequencing data. These receptors lack a known antigen. Study-wide results and limits: Elevated frequency relative to controls characterized about 5 TRBV segments in patients, TRBV5-6, TRBV5-1 and TRBV20-1 among them.

Unique molecular identifiers were present in the TCR beta cDNA libraries. TCRdb redid the calling of the PCR reads with MiXCR, one entry per CDR3 protein. The sample has 820,000 or so distinct CDR3 sequences, about 57% seen once. Material: blood. The receptor set was obtained from a girl aged 10-17 years with multiple sclerosis.

This chain links TRBV5-1 with TRBJ1-1; TRBD1 matches at 12 bases. The V gene end was trimmed by 2 bases and the J gene end by 4 bases; junction bases not matched to a gene: 6. Germline V gene data show CDR1 as SGHRS and CDR2 as YFSETQ. CDR3 length: 16 amino acids. The CDR3 sequence is CASSFTRGQGATEAFF. As DNA, the CDR3 is TGCGCCAGCAGCTTTACCCGGGGACAGGGGGCCACTGAAGCTTTCTTT.

In its sample, this clonotype was seen once. The rearrangement uses TRBV5-1 and TRBJ2-1; D is unclear. Germline lookup yields CDR1 SGHRS and CDR2 YFSETQ. The CDR3 length is 13 residues. V gave up 0 bases and J gave up 5 bases, with 6 bases separating them. CDR3 sequence: CASSLAEDNEQFF. The CDR3 DNA reads as TGCGCCAGCAGCTTGGCCGAAGACAATGAGCAGTTCTTC.